This paragraph covers one T cell receptor (beta chain) sequence. The data originate from a study of beta chain features in type 1 diabetes. Cell sorting via CD45RO/CCR7/CD25/CD127/CD95/CD27 was performed to obtain CD4+ naive, central memory, regulatory and stem cell-like memory cells. CDR1 and CDR2 (germline): ENHRY, SYGVKD. Trimming took 6 bases from V and 7 from J; bases not matched to a gene: 7. The CDR3 loop spans 14 amino acids. Isolated RNA was reverse transcribed in full, so expressed TCRB transcripts were sequenced. About 3.57 million reads, on average, came from each naive, central memory and regulatory T cell sample. TCRdb's table, derived via immunoSEQ multiplex PCR, lists solely in-frame clones and lacks some. The data contain 120,000 to 150,000 clones, about 50% of them singletons.

The genes are TRBV10-3 and TRBJ1-5; TRBD1 matches at 9 bases. The material sequenced was Tregs from blood. The receptor's source is a man aged 18-30 years in good health. The CDR3 DNA sequence: TGTGCCATCAGCACGGACAGGGGCATCCAGCCCCAGCATTTT. Translation: CAISTDRGIQPQHF.